This TCR beta chain was sequenced for a study of CD8+CD57+ T cells in acquired aplastic anemia. Across the whole study: Isolated CD4+ and CD8+ cells, once sorted, yielded DNA averaging around 3 ug.

Turning to this clonotype: The antigen remains unidentified.

Study-wide findings and caveats: For CD8+ Simpson's diversity, patients and controls showed no significant difference. Patients shared twenty-nine CD8+ CDR3 sequences with controls.

The CDR3 contains 16 residues. The germline V gene has CDR1 SGHTA and CDR2 FQGTGA. The germline V and J ends were trimmed by 5 bases and 3 bases, with 19 bases remaining between them. The template used for profiling TCR beta VDJ and CDR3 was genomic DNA. One entry per CDR3 protein results from TCRdb running MiXCR on the reads. The data contain over 150,000 distinct CDR3 sequences, around 45% of them singletons. This TCR was sampled from a human donor in good health. Material for sequencing was sorted CD4+, CD8+, or CD8+CD57+ T cells (not recorded which) from PBMCs. The rearrangement links TRBV7-3 to TRBJ1-2; a weak D match, TRBD1 (5 bases). CDR3 coding DNA: TGTGCCAGCAGCGAACGACTCTTACAGGAAGACTATGGCTACACCTTC. It yields the protein CASSERLLQEDYGYTF.